This TCR beta chain was sequenced in a study of identical twins. General study points: Low generation-probability sequences were in excess among twin-shared out-of-frame alpha sequences. The authors drew conclusions from cross-sectional statistical analysis rather than following the same donors. Within cord blood, abundant beta clonotypes carried fewer insertions, but memory repertoires showed no such trend.

There are many counts of this clonotype. Its antigen is currently unknown. CDR3 length: 13 residues. Germline CDR1 and CDR2: SGHDT and YYEEEE. V was pared by 4 bases and J by 3 bases, with 11 bases between. The authors used template switching to add a universal primer site and gave cDNA unique molecular identifiers. TCRdb re-derived calls from the 5' RACE reads in MiXCR, one entry per CDR3 protein. The data show around 960,000 distinct CDR3 sequences, 9% to 15% seen once. This sample was shared with a second study, whose subject was yellow fever vaccine responses in identical twins.

This chain uses TRBV5-6 with TRBJ2-7; the D gene is possibly TRBD2 (5 bases). Material: PBMCs. This clonotype originated in a woman aged 18-30 years in good health. CDR3: CASSEDAGYEQYF. The CDR3, as DNA: TGTGCCAGCAGCGAGGATGCGGGCTACGAGCAGTACTTC.